Presented here are 9 T cell receptor beta chains from one specimen sequenced in a study of T-cell reconstitution after alpha-beta-depleted transplantation in children. Preparation of the TCRbeta library involved a method that used unique molecular identifiers. TCRdb recomputed calls from the PCR reads with MiXCR, one row per CDR3 protein. The sample holds some 500,000 distinct CDR3 sequences; 32% are singletons and the top ten take 2% to 3%. The sample consisted of PBMCs from the stem cell graft donor, taken from the stem cell graft. Receptors originate from a human donor who donated a stem cell graft to a child with aplastic anemia.

This clonotype was recorded a few times. The rearrangement joins TRBV6-2 or TRBV6-3 to TRBJ2-7, with D tentatively TRBD1 or TRBD2 (5 bases each). The germline V gene has CDR1 MNHEY and CDR2 SVGEGT. V lost 6 bases to trimming and J lost 2 bases, with 14 bases between them. The CDR3 totals 14 residues. In DNA form, the CDR3 reads TGTGCCAGCAGAGAGCAGGGAGTACCCTACGAGCAGTACTTC. Protein: CASREQGVPYEQYF.

The chain combines TRBV2 with TRBJ2-6, with D perhaps assigned TRBD1 or TRBD2 (5 bases each). This CDR3 has 17 amino acids. Between the trimmed V and J ends, which lost 5 bases and 2 bases, there was a span of 16 bases. Germline CDR1 is SNHLY and CDR2 is FYNNEI. CDR3 residues: CASSRVGTPTGANVLTF. The CDR3 DNA follows: TGTGCCAGCAGTAGAGTCGGGACGCCGACTGGGGCCAACGTCCTGACTTTC.

This clonotype was seen more than once but under ten times. The V gene is TRBV10-1, the J gene TRBJ1-1; D not certain. Looked up from germline, CDR1 is WNHNN and CDR2 is SYGVQD (reference sequence). CDR3 length: 15 residues. V lost 5 bases and J lost 0, with 13 bases in between. CDR3 DNA sequence: TGCGCCAGCAGTTATGAACACGGAGTGAACACTGAAGCTTTCTTT. It encodes CASSYEHGVNTEAFF.

The chain employs TRBV28 and TRBJ2-3, with TRBD2 identical over 14 bases. V dropped 3 bases and J dropped 2; count of bases not matched to a gene: 10. Germline V CDR1 and CDR2: MDHEN, SYDVKM. The CDR3 runs to 19 residues. The chain's CDR3 is CASSFQGLAGVRATDTQYF. The CDR3 DNA is TGTGCCAGCAGTTTCCAGGGACTAGCGGGAGTACGGGCCACAGATACGCAGTATTTT.

The V call is TRBV12-3 or TRBV12-4, the J call TRBJ1-1; D uncertain. There are 12 residues in the CDR3. Trimming shortened V by 6 bases and J by 7 bases, and 12 bases separated the two germline ends. This chain's CDR3 is CASSPGRLEAFF. The CDR3 DNA follows: TGTGCCAGCAGCCCGGGCCGGCTTGAAGCTTTCTTT.

The V and J genes are TRBV9 and TRBJ2-1; 12 bases map to TRBD2. The CDR3 extends over 18 amino acids. Trimming removed 9 bases from V and 0 bases from J; junction bases left unmatched: 13. The germline CDR1 and CDR2 sequences are SGDLS and YYNGEE. CDR3 coding DNA: TGTGCCAAAAACCCAGGGACTAGCGGGTTGTCCTCCTACAATGAGCAGTTCTTC. Protein sequence: CAKNPGTSGLSSYNEQFF.

This clonotype was detected a few times. The CDR3 DNA sequence: TGTGCCAGCAGTTACGCCGACCGACAGGGAGAAAGGTCACCCCTCCACTTT. This encodes CASSYADRQGERSPLHF. The chain links TRBV6-5 to TRBJ1-6; the match to TRBD1 covers 7 bases. The junction had 14 bases not matched to a gene; V was cut back by 2 bases and J by 10 bases. Germline CDR1 is MNHEY and CDR2 is SVGAGI. The CDR3 sequence is 17 residues long.

For this clonotype: Germline and junction disagree at one end, which may indicate a read error. This rearrangement joins TRBV7-9 to TRBJ1-2; unclear D gene. The CDR3 covers 13 residues. From germline, CDR1 is SEHNR and CDR2 FQNEAQ (reference sequence). CDR3 bases: TGTGCCAGCACCTTAGGACTGCTCTATGGCTACACCTTC. Residues: CASTLGLLYGYTF.

This clonotype was detected a few times. This chain connects TRBV29-1 to TRBJ2-7, with D possibly TRBD2 on 5 matching bases. V lost 4 bases to trimming and J lost 3 bases, with 13 bases between them. This CDR3 region has 13 residues. Looked up from germline, CDR1 is SQVTM and CDR2 is ANQGSEA. The CDR3 is CSVVLGSNYEQYF. DNA of the CDR3: TGCAGCGTTGTACTAGGTTCTAACTACGAGCAGTACTTC.